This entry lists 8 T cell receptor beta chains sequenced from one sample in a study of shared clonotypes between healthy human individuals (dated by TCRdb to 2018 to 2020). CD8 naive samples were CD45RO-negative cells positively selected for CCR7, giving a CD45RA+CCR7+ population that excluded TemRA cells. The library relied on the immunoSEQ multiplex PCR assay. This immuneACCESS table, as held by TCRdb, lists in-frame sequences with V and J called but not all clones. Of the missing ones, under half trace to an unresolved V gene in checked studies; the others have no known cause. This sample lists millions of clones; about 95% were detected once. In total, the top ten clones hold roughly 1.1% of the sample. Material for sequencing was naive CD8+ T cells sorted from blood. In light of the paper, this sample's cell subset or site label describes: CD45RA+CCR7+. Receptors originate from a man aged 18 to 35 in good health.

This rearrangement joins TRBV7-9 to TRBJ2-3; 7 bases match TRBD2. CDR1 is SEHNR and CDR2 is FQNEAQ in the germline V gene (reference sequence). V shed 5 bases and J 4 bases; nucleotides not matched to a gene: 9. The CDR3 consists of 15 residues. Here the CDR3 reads CASSPGLYSADTQYF. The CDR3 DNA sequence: TGTGCCAGCAGCCCGGGACTATATTCGGCAGATACGCAGTATTTT.

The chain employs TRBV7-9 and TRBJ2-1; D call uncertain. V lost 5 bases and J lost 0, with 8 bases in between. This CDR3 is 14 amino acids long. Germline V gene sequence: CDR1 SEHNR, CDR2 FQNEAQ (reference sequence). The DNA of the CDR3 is TGTGCCAGCAGCCCAGGCACCTCCTACAATGAGCAGTTCTTC. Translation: CASSPGTSYNEQFF.

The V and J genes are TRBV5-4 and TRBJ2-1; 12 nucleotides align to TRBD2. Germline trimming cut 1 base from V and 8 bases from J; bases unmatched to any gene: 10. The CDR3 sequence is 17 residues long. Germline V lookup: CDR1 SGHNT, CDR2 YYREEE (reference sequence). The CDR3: CASSLPTSGSRMDEQFF. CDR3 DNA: TGTGCCAGCAGCTTGCCGACTAGCGGGAGCAGAATGGATGAGCAGTTCTTC. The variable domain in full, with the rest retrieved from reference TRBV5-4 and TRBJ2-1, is ETGVTQSPTHLIKTRGQQVTLRCSSQSGHNTVSWYQQALGQGPQFIFQYYREEENGRGNFPPRFSGLQFPNYSSELNVNALELDDSALYLCASSLPTSGSRMDEQFFGPGTRLTVL.

The CDR3 coding sequence is TGTGCCAGCAGTGTTACGGGACAGGGTTTCTCACCCCTCCACTTT. Its translation: CASSVTGQGFSPLHF. The chain links TRBV2 to TRBJ1-6; 9 nucleotides match TRBD1. The CDR3 is 15 residues long. The J segment lost 10 bases and the V segment lost 4 bases, leaving 8 bases of the junction unmatched. Per germline, CDR1 SNHLY and CDR2 FYNNEI.

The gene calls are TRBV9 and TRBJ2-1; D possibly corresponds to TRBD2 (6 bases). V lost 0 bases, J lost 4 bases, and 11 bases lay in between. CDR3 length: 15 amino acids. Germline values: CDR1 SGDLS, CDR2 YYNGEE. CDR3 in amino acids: CASSVVVAEYNEQFF. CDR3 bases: TGTGCCAGCAGCGTAGTAGTAGCGGAGTACAATGAGCAGTTCTTC.

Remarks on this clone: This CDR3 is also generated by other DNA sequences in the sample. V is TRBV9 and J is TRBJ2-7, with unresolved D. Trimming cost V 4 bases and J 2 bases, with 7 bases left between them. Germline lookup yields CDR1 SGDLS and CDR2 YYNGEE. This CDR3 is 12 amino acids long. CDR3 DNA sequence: TGTGCCAGCAGCACATCACCCTACGAGCAGTACTTC. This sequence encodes CASSTSPYEQYF.

In DNA form, the CDR3 reads TGTGCCAGTAGTATGGCCTGGGACAGGGAAGAATACGAGCAGTACTTC. Its translation: CASSMAWDREEYEQYF. This chain links TRBV19 with TRBJ2-7; 9 nucleotides match TRBD1. The CDR3 has 16 residues. In germline, CDR1 is LNHDA, CDR2 SQIVND (reference sequence). The V gene end was trimmed by 3 bases and the J gene end by 4 bases; junction bases not matched to a gene: 10.

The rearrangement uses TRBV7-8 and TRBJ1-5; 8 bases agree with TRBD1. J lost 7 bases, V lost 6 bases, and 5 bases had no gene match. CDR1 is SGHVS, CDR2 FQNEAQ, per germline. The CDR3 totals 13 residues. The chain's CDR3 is CASSRTGSQPQHF. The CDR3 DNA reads TGTGCCAGCAGTCGGACAGGGAGCCAGCCCCAGCATTTT.